Below are 22 T cell receptor beta chains sequenced from a single sample in a study of T cell repertoires in cytomegalovirus infection. TCRdb processed the reads anew with MiXCR; each CDR3 protein has one entry. The table has about 120,000 distinct CDR3 sequences, under 35% seen once; the top ten hold around two fifths. These receptors have no known antigen. The sequences come from CD8+ T cells from cultured PBMCs, collected from culture after CMV antigen stimulation. The receptor set was obtained from a human donor in good health (CMV status not recorded). Some clones in this sample may be carry-over from other donors' samples.

This CDR3 reads CASSLAASWGLSNQPQHF. The CDR3 bases are TGTGCCAGCAGCTTAGCCGCTTCATGGGGACTTAGCAATCAGCCCCAGCATTTT. J is TRBJ1-5 and V is TRBV7-2; possibly TRBD1 for D (5 bases). Between the trimmed V and J ends, which lost 0 bases and 0 bases, there was a span of 15 bases. The CDR3 is made up of 18 amino acids. Germline V lookup: CDR1 SGHTA, CDR2 FQGNSA.

The genes are TRBV27 and TRBJ1-6, with unresolved D. This CDR3 is built from 14 residues. Trimming removed 5 bases at V and 2 bases at J, with 7 bases between. Germline CDR1 is MNHEY and CDR2 is SMNVEV (reference sequence). CDR3: CASSLQTYNSPLHF. CDR3 in DNA: TGTGCCAGCAGTCTACAGACCTATAATTCACCCCTCCACTTT.

Ten or more counts support this clonotype. V gene TRBV6-1 combines with J gene TRBJ2-2; D is unclear. The CDR3 runs 14 residues. Germline loops: CDR1 MNHNS, CDR2 SASEGT. V gave up 7 bases and J gave up 3 bases, with 12 bases separating them. For the CDR3, the DNA is TGTGCCAGCAAGATAGGTCCTGACACCGGGGAGCTGTTTTTT. Protein product: CASKIGPDTGELFF.

The rearrangement links TRBV9 to TRBJ2-6; TRBD2 is a possible D gene (6 bases). The germline CDR1 and CDR2 sequences are SGDLS and YYNGEE. The V and J ends lost 6 bases and 2 bases respectively, with 12 bases between them. The CDR3 has 15 amino acids. The CDR3 region has the DNA TGTGCCAGCACTGCCGGGGGAGCTGGGGCCAACGTCCTGACTTTC. Protein: CASTAGGAGANVLTF.

The rearrangement links TRBV12-3 or TRBV12-4 to TRBJ2-1, with D uncertain. The CDR3 runs to 14 residues. The ends were cut back, 9 bases at V and 0 bases at J, with 12 bases in the middle. In nucleotides, the CDR3 is TGTGCCAGTTCCCGGTCGAGCTCCTACAATGAGCAGTTCTTC. Translated: CASSRSSSYNEQFF.

This clonotype was seen at least ten times. The chain combines TRBV7-2 with TRBJ2-5, with no clear D. V was trimmed by 0 bases and J by 7 bases, leaving 15 bases between them. This CDR3 has 15 amino acids. CDR1 is SGHTA and CDR2 is FQGNSA in the germline V gene. The CDR3 sequence is CASSLAESPHLTQYF. The DNA for the CDR3 is TGTGCCAGCAGCTTAGCAGAATCTCCCCATTTGACCCAGTACTTC.

CDR3 region: CASSFPQGAGSRPGANVLTF. In DNA form, the CDR3 reads TGTGCCAGCAGCTTTCCTCAGGGGGCTGGATCTCGGCCTGGGGCCAACGTCCTGACTTTC. This chain links TRBV7-9 with TRBJ2-6, with 8 bases lining up with TRBD1. The CDR3 contains 20 residues. The ends lost 3 bases at V and 2 bases at J; junction bases unmatched: 15. Germline CDR1 is SEHNR and CDR2 is FQNEAQ (reference sequence).

The J gene is TRBJ1-2, the V gene TRBV6-5, with TRBD1 matching 7 bases. CDR3 length: 12 amino acids. V shed 6 bases, J shed 5 bases, and the junction held 3 bases outside the gene matches. The germline V gene encodes CDR1 MNHEY and CDR2 SVGAGI. The CDR3 is CASRGTDYGYTF. In DNA, the CDR3 is TGTGCCAGCAGAGGGACAGATTATGGCTACACCTTC.

This clonotype was seen repeatedly, ten times or more. The V gene is TRBV12-3 or TRBV12-4, the J gene TRBJ2-1, with a weak D call TRBD1 (6 bases). V was cut by 3 bases and J by 5 bases, with 8 bases left in between. The CDR3 covers 13 residues. The CDR3 loop is CASSFQGHNEQFF. The CDR3 coding sequence is TGTGCCAGCAGTTTTCAGGGGCACAATGAGCAGTTCTTC.

This clonotype was observed a handful of times. This chain links TRBV10-2 with TRBJ1-5, with 8 bases identical to TRBD1. This CDR3 spans 17 amino acids. The germline V gene encodes CDR1 WSHSY and CDR2 SAAADI. Trimming cost V 6 bases and J 4 bases; bases outside gene matches: 14. The CDR3 is CASRAIDRGFGNQPQHF. The DNA of the CDR3 is TGCGCCAGCAGGGCCATTGACAGGGGATTTGGGAATCAGCCCCAGCATTTT.

The chain joins TRBV19 to TRBJ1-1, with 8 positions matching TRBD1. This CDR3 is built from 18 residues. J gave up 0 bases and V 5 bases, and 14 bases lay outside the gene matches. CDR1 is LNHDA, CDR2 SQIVND, per germline (reference sequence). CDR3 amino acids: CASSLTPRGPEMNTEAFF. CDR3 coding DNA: TGTGCCAGTAGTCTCACCCCCAGGGGGCCGGAGATGAACACTGAAGCTTTCTTT.

This clonotype showed up just once. CDR3 nucleotide sequence: TGTGCCAGCGCCGGGGCGGGACCTTTAACCCCCATAAAAGAGACCCAGTACTTC. It translates to CASAGAGPLTPIKETQYF. The chain has TRBV2 and TRBJ2-5, with D maybe TRBD2 (6 bases). Trimming took off 8 bases at V and 3 bases at J, with 28 bases between the two ends. Germline CDR1 SNHLY, CDR2 FYNNEI. CDR3 length equals 18 residues.

This clonotype was recorded many times. The chain links TRBV7-2 to TRBJ1-3; D gene ambiguous. Germline V gene data show CDR1 as SGHTA and CDR2 as FQGNSA. The CDR3 is 18 residues long. The germline V and J ends were trimmed by 0 bases and 0 bases, with 15 bases remaining between them. Here the CDR3 DNA reads TGTGCCAGCAGCTTAGCGCCGAGGACGGGAAGCTCTGGAAACACCATATATTTT. Its translation: CASSLAPRTGSSGNTIYF.

The chain is built from TRBV2 and TRBJ2-2, with 14 bases aligning to TRBD2. The germline CDR1 and CDR2 sequences are SNHLY and FYNNEI. Losses at the gene ends were 5 bases for V and 0 bases for J; bases not matched to a gene: 2. This CDR3 comprises 17 residues. As DNA, the CDR3 is TGTGCCAGCAGTCGGACTAGCGGGGGGCCGAACACCGGGGAGCTGTTTTTT. Translation: CASSRTSGGPNTGELFF.

The chain has TRBV6-5 and TRBJ1-1; possibly TRBD1 for D (5 bases). Germline V lookup: CDR1 MNHEY, CDR2 SVGAGI. V lost 0 bases and J 8 bases, leaving 13 bases between the germline ends. This CDR3 spans 14 amino acids. CDR3 nucleotides: TGTGCCAGCAGTTACTCGCTGACAGTGGGAGAAGCTTTCTTT. Amino acid sequence: CASSYSLTVGEAFF.

This clonotype was detected a few times. The chain employs TRBV19 and TRBJ2-1; possibly TRBD1 for D (6 bases). CDR1 LNHDA and CDR2 SQIVND come from the germline V gene (reference sequence). The CDR3 runs 13 residues. Trimming shortened V by 6 bases and J by 7 bases, and 13 bases separated the two germline ends. The chain's CDR3 is CASSYTGSNEQFF. CDR3 nucleotides: TGTGCCAGTAGCTACACAGGGTCGAATGAGCAGTTCTTC. The variable domain in full, with the rest retrieved from reference TRBV19 and TRBJ2-1, is DGGITQSPKYLFRKEGQNVTLSCEQNLNHDAMYWYRQDPGQGLRLIYYSQIVNDFQKGDIAEGYSVSREKKESFPLTVTSAQKNPTAFYLCASSYTGSNEQFFGPGTRLTVL.

This clonotype was observed a single time. V is TRBV9 and J is TRBJ2-3, with 10 nucleotides matching TRBD2. The germline gives CDR1 SGDLS, CDR2 YYNGEE. Losses at the gene ends were 7 bases for V and 2 bases for J; bases not matched to a gene: 13. The CDR3 totals 17 residues. The CDR3 loop reads CASASPRLAGDTDTQYF. Here the CDR3 DNA reads TGTGCCAGCGCGAGCCCCCGGCTAGCGGGGGACACAGATACGCAGTATTTT.

This sequence joins TRBV2 and TRBJ2-3; 8 nucleotides align to TRBD2. CDR1 and CDR2 from the germline V gene are SNHLY and FYNNEI. This CDR3 is 16 amino acids long. V lost 7 bases to trimming and J lost 1 base; unmatched junction nucleotides: 10. The chain's CDR3 is CASIRGFSGGTDTQYF. The CDR3 DNA reads TGTGCCAGCATCCGCGGGTTTAGCGGGGGCACAGATACGCAGTATTTT. Using reference TRBV2 and TRBJ2-3 for the parts outside the CDR3, the full variable domain is EPEVTQTPSHQVTQMGQEVILRCVPISNHLYFYWYRQILGQKVEFLVSFYNNEISEKSEIFDDQFSVERPDGSNFTLKIRSTKLEDSAMYFCASIRGFSGGTDTQYFGPGTRLTVL.

This chain joins TRBV11-2 and TRBJ2-1; a weak D match, TRBD1 (6 bases). The CDR3 loop spans 13 amino acids. Germline CDR1 reads SGHAT; CDR2 reads FQNNGV. Trimming stripped 1 base from V and 10 bases from J, with 11 bases between. The CDR3 spells CASSLGRGDEQFF. CDR3 bases: TGTGCCAGCAGCTTAGGCAGGGGCGACGAGCAGTTCTTC.

The rearrangement joins TRBV6-2 or TRBV6-3 to TRBJ2-7; D is undetermined. Germline CDR1 reads MNHEY; CDR2 reads SVGEGT. The V end lost 8 bases, the J end lost 3 bases, and 5 bases lay between the germline ends. This CDR3 contains 10 residues. CDR3 sequence: CASRGYEQYF. CDR3 in DNA: TGTGCCAGCCGCGGCTACGAGCAGTACTTC.

This clonotype was seen repeatedly, ten times or more. This chain joins TRBV4-2 and TRBJ2-7; 8 bases map to TRBD2. The CDR3 is 16 amino acids. V trimming: 0 bases; J trimming: 1 base; junction bases outside the gene matches: 5. CDR1 LGHNA and CDR2 YNFKEQ come from the germline V gene. The CDR3 DNA follows: TGTGCCAGCAGCCAAGAAGGTTCTAGCGGGTCCTACGAGCAGTACTTC. The encoded protein is CASSQEGSSGSYEQYF.

At least ten counts were recorded for this clonotype. This sequence joins TRBV27 and TRBJ1-5; D remains ambiguous. Germline-derived CDR1 and CDR2 are MNHEY and SMNVEV (reference sequence). This CDR3 is built from 23 residues. Trimming shortened V by 4 bases and J by 0 bases, and 34 bases separated the two germline ends. In DNA, the CDR3 is TGTGCCAGCAGTTCTCGACCCCCCGCCCGGATGTTCCCGTCCCGATATAGCAATCAGCCCCAGCATTTT. Its translation: CASSSRPPARMFPSRYSNQPQHF.